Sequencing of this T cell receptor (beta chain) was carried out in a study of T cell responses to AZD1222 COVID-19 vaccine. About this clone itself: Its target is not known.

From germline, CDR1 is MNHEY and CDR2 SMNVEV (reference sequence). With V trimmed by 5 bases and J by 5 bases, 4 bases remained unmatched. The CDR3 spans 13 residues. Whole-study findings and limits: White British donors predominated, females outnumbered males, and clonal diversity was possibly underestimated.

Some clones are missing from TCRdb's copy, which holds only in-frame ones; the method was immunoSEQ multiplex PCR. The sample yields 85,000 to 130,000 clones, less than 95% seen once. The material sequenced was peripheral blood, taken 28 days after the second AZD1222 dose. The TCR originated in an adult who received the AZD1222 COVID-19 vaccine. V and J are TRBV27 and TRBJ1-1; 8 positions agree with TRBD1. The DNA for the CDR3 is TGTGCCAGCAGTGACAGGGGAGGGACTGAAGCTTTCTTT. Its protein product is CASSDRGGTEAFF.